This T cell receptor beta chain was profiled in a study of post-analysis software for immune sequencing data. As for the study in general: Included courses were relapsing-remitting and secondary progressive multiple sclerosis; progressive-relapsing multiple sclerosis was also included.

TCR beta libraries were prepared from cDNA with unique molecular identifiers. T cells numbering about 0.85 to 10 million yielded cDNA molecules that totaled roughly 500,000. TCRdb ran MiXCR on the PCR reads and lists one entry per CDR3 protein. The sample consists of roughly 650,000 distinct CDR3 sequences, about 60% of them appearing once. Regarding this clonotype: Its antigen is not known.

Germline V gene sequence: CDR1 SGHRS, CDR2 YFSETQ. The CDR3 extends over 13 amino acids. Study observations and caveats: Comparison of patients with controls showed five TRBV segments more frequent in patients, TRBV5-6, TRBV5-1 and TRBV20-1 among them. Normalized Chao1 diversity was significantly lower in multiple sclerosis patients than in controls.

Sample: blood. The receptor's source is a girl aged 2 to 10 with multiple sclerosis. The chain has TRBV5-1 and TRBJ2-7, with 7 nucleotides matching TRBD2. Near its end, the DNA agrees better with TRBJ2-5, so the J call may be wrong. CDR3 coding DNA: TGCGCCAGCAGCTTTCCCGGGAGGGAGACCCAGTACTTC. It specifies CASSFPGRETQYF.